This T cell receptor beta chain stems from a study of CD8+CD57+ T cells in acquired aplastic anemia. Using genomic DNA as the template, TCR beta VDJ and CDR3 profiling was carried out. TCRdb itself ran the reads through MiXCR, one entry per CDR3 protein. Of about 160,000 distinct CDR3 sequences in the sample, less than 60% were seen once. This clonotype was detected ten times or more. Patients selected for sequencing had displayed CD8+CD57+ cell expansion by flow cytometry. Germline CDR1 reads SGHDT; CDR2 reads YYEEEE. The CDR3 contains 17 residues. V was pared by 0 bases and J by 2 bases, with 16 bases between.

Sequenced: sorted CD4+, CD8+, or CD8+CD57+ T cells (not recorded which) from PBMCs. This chain uses TRBV5-6 with TRBJ2-3; D may be TRBD1 (6 bases). The sequence came from a human donor with aplastic anemia. CDR3: CASSLASGQASTDTQYF. In DNA form, the CDR3 reads TGTGCCAGCAGCTTGGCATCGGGACAAGCCTCCACAGATACGCAGTATTTT.